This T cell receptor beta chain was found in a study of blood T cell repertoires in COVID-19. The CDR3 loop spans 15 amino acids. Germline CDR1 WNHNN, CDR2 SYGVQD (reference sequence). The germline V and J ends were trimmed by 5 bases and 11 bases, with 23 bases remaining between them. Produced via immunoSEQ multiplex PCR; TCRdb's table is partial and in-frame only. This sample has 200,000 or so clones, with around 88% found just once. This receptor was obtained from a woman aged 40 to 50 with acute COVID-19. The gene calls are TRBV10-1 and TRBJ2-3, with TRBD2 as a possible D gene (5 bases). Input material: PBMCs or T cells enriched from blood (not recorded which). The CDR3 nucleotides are TGCGCCAGCAGTTCGGGTTCCAATAATATAGGAGGGCAGTATTTT. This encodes CASSSGSNNIGGQYF.